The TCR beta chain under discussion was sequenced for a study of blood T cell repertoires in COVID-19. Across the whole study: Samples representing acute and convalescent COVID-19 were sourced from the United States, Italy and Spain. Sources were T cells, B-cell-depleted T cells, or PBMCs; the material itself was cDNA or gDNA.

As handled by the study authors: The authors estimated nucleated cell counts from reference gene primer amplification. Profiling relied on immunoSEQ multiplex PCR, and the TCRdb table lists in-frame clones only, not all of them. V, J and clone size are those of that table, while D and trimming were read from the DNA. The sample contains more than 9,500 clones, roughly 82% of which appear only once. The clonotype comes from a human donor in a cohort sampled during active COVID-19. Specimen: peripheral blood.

The CDR3 coding sequence is TGTGCCAGCAGCCAAGGTGCAGGGGGCAGCGATCCCTATGGCTACACCTTC. This translates into CASSQGAGGSDPYGYTF. The chain couples TRBV3-1 (or the pseudogene TRBV3-2) to TRBJ1-2, with 8 bases fitting TRBD1. Losses at the gene ends were 1 base for V and 4 bases for J; bases not matched to a gene: 11. The CDR3 totals 17 residues. Germline-derived CDR1 and CDR2 are LGHDT and YNNKEL (reference sequence).